A single sample is the source of the 18 T cell receptor beta chains below, sequenced in a study of siplizumab effects on memory and regulatory T cells. Using immunoSEQ multiplex PCR, the repertoire was profiled, and TCRdb retains in-frame clones only, with some absent. Among approximately 94,000 clones listed, roughly 93% were seen once. Sequenced material: CD8+ T cells sorted from blood. The source of these receptors is a human donor in good health.

V gene TRBV9 combines with J gene TRBJ1-2; D gene unclear. Germline CDR1 is SGDLS and CDR2 is YYNGEE. V lost 3 bases to trimming and J lost 1 base, with 19 bases between them. The CDR3 has 17 amino acids. The CDR3: CASSETTSQDFNYGYTF. The CDR3 nucleotides read TGTGCCAGCAGCGAGACCACCTCCCAGGATTTTAACTATGGCTACACCTTC.

The V gene is TRBV4-1, the J gene TRBJ2-5; a possible D gene is TRBD2 (5 bases). CDR1 and CDR2 (germline): MGHRA, YSYEKL. Between the trimmed V and J ends, which lost 1 base and 3 bases, there was a span of 6 bases. The CDR3 is 13 residues long. DNA of the CDR3: TGCGCCAGCAGCCAAGTCGGGGAAGAGACCCAGTACTTC. Protein sequence: CASSQVGEETQYF.

This rearrangement joins TRBV7-2 to TRBJ2-7; D is possibly TRBD1 or TRBD2 (5 bases each). The CDR3 covers 16 residues. Germline lookup yields CDR1 SGHTA and CDR2 FQGNSA. V dropped 4 bases and J dropped 5 bases, with 21 bases sitting between them. CDR3 DNA sequence: TGTGCCAGCAGCTCCCTAGGTTGGGGGAGAGGCCACGAGCAGTACTTC. Translated: CASSSLGWGRGHEQYF.

This clone was counted once. The chain recombines TRBV6-4 with TRBJ1-3; TRBD1 is a possible D gene (6 bases). The V end lost 6 bases, the J end lost 1 base, and 10 bases lay between the germline ends. This CDR3 region has 14 residues. Germline values: CDR1 MRHNA, CDR2 SNTAGT. CDR3 loop: CASRTGRSGNTIYF. In DNA, the CDR3 is TGTGCCAGCAGAACAGGGAGATCTGGAAACACCATATATTTT.

The V gene is TRBV7-2, the J gene TRBJ1-1; no clear D. V was clipped by 3 bases and J by 1 base, with 9 bases between them. CDR1 SGHTA and CDR2 FQGNSA come from the germline V gene. The CDR3 spans 14 residues. CDR3 sequence reads: CASSFSVRNTEAFF. CDR3 DNA sequence: TGTGCCAGCAGCTTCAGTGTAAGGAACACTGAAGCTTTCTTT.

The chain uses TRBV19 and TRBJ1-2, with TRBD1 matching 9 bases. This CDR3 spans 16 amino acids. With 3 bases clipped from V and 3 bases from J, the junction kept 8 bases outside the gene matches. CDR1 is LNHDA, CDR2 SQIVND, per germline (reference sequence). In DNA form, the CDR3 reads TGTGCCAGTAGTATCGGAGGGGGACAGGGTGACTATGGCTACACCTTC. It encodes CASSIGGGQGDYGYTF.

V is TRBV25-1 and J is TRBJ1-2; D unclear. Per germline, CDR1 MGHDK and CDR2 SYGVNS. CDR3 length equals 13 residues. The ends were cut back, 5 bases at V and 0 bases at J, with 7 bases in the middle. The CDR3 DNA sequence: TGTGCCAGCAGTTTCGAAGCTAACTATGGCTACACCTTC. Amino acid sequence: CASSFEANYGYTF.

The chain has TRBV5-4 and TRBJ2-2; D unresolved. The ends were cut back, 2 bases at V and 2 bases at J, with 10 bases in the middle. CDR1 is SGHNT and CDR2 is YYREEE in the germline V gene (reference sequence). The CDR3 consists of 15 residues. Written as DNA, the CDR3 is TGTGCCAGCAGCTTATCCCCAGGTAACACCGGGGAGCTGTTTTTT. It specifies CASSLSPGNTGELFF.

The rearrangement joins TRBV4-3 to TRBJ2-7; D possibly corresponds to TRBD2 (6 bases). In germline, CDR1 is LGHNA, CDR2 YSLEER. The CDR3 covers 15 residues. With 0 bases removed from V and 0 bases from J, the gap between germline ends came to 9 bases. CDR3 DNA: TGCGCCAGCAGCCAAGATTTCGGGGGCTCCTACGAGCAGTACTTC. Its translation is CASSQDFGGSYEQYF.

V usage is TRBV30 and J usage is TRBJ2-2; D gene unclear. The CDR3 has 14 amino acids. V was clipped by 2 bases and J by 0 bases, with 7 bases between them. Germline loops: CDR1 GTSNPN, CDR2 SVGIG (reference sequence). The CDR3 loop reads CAWSWQANTGELFF. The DNA for the CDR3 is TGTGCCTGGAGTTGGCAAGCGAACACCGGGGAGCTGTTTTTT.

The chain joins TRBV6-5 to TRBJ1-2; 8 positions match TRBD1. This CDR3 region has 15 residues. Trimming removed 7 bases from V and 2 bases from J; junction bases left unmatched: 9. CDR1 and CDR2 from the germline V gene are MNHEY and SVGAGI. CDR3 sequence: CASTQDRAQNYGYTF. The CDR3 coding sequence is TGTGCCAGCACTCAGGACAGGGCCCAAAACTATGGCTACACCTTC.

The chain joins TRBV4-1 to TRBJ2-1; TRBD2 aligns across 8 bases. The CDR3 spans 17 residues. CDR1 is MGHRA and CDR2 is YSYEKL in the germline V gene. Losses at the gene ends were 0 bases for V and 4 bases for J; bases not matched to a gene: 8. DNA of the CDR3: TGCGCCAGCAGCCAAGAGAGTAGGGGACTAGGGTACAATGAGCAGTTCTTC. As protein: CASSQESRGLGYNEQFF.

V gene TRBV28 combines with J gene TRBJ2-7, with 8 positions matching TRBD1. Trimming cost V 7 bases and J 5 bases; bases outside gene matches: 4. CDR1 and CDR2 (germline): MDHEN, SYDVKM. The CDR3 spans 12 residues. In nucleotides, the CDR3 is TGTGCCAGCAATGACAGGGGTAACGAGCAGTACTTC. Translated: CASNDRGNEQYF. Supplemented by reference TRBV28 and TRBJ2-7, the full variable domain reads DVKVTQSSRYLVKRTGEKVFLECVQDMDHENMFWYRQDPGLGLRLIYFSYDVKMKEKGDIPEGYSVSREKKERFSLILESASTNQTSMYLCASNDRGNEQYFGPGTRLTVT.

The chain uses TRBV19 and TRBJ2-7; 12 bases line up with TRBD2. CDR3 size: 15 residues. Losses at the gene ends were 6 bases for V and 7 bases for J; bases not matched to a gene: 10. Germline lookup yields CDR1 LNHDA and CDR2 SQIVND (reference sequence). In nucleotides, the CDR3 is TGTGCCAGTAGCTACAGACTAGCGGGAGCGGGGGAGCAGTACTTC. Translated: CASSYRLAGAGEQYF.

J is TRBJ1-1 and V is TRBV7-2; TRBD1 might be the D (5 bases). CDR1 and CDR2 from the germline V gene are SGHTA and FQGNSA. The V gene lost 4 bases and the J gene lost 4 bases, with 13 bases spanning the gap. CDR3 size: 14 residues. CDR3: CASSYSGGGTEAFF. In nucleotides, the CDR3 is TGTGCCAGCAGCTACTCTGGGGGGGGCACTGAAGCTTTCTTT.

This chain links TRBV11-3 with TRBJ2-5; 8 bases map to TRBD1. CDR1 is SGHNT and CDR2 is YENEEA in the germline V gene. This CDR3 spans 14 amino acids. V lost 1 base to trimming and J lost 4 bases; unmatched junction nucleotides: 2. The CDR3 region is CASSLGGQGETQYF. CDR3 sequence (DNA): TGTGCCAGCAGCTTAGGTGGACAGGGAGAGACCCAGTACTTC.

CDR3 bases: TGTGCCAGCAGCCTAGGACGGGAAAACTACGAGCAGTACTTC. Translation: CASSLGRENYEQYF. This rearrangement joins TRBV5-6 to TRBJ2-7; maybe TRBD2 (5 bases). V was clipped by 4 bases and J by 3 bases, with 14 bases between them. CDR3 size: 14 residues. Germline CDR1 is SGHDT and CDR2 is YYEEEE.

J is TRBJ1-2 and V is TRBV5-4; D is possibly TRBD1 (5 bases). V lost 2 bases, J lost 2 bases, and 13 bases lay in between. The CDR3 loop spans 15 amino acids. Germline CDR1 SGHNT, CDR2 YYREEE (reference sequence). For the CDR3, the DNA is TGTGCCAGCAGCTTAAAGGGTGGGACCAACTATGGCTACACCTTC. Translation: CASSLKGGTNYGYTF.